This T cell receptor (beta chain) is drawn from a study of T cell changes during pregnancy in multiple sclerosis (dated by TCRdb to the late 2010s). Study-wide context: In women with multiple sclerosis, the researchers looked at how the T cell repertoire shifted as pregnancy progressed.

Library generation was performed with the immunoSEQ multiplex PCR assay. The clones in this table, taken by TCRdb from immuneACCESS, are in-frame only. Not every clone is retained; where verified, under half of the shortfall comes from an unresolved V gene, and the cause of the rest is unknown. The table for this sample lists about 61,000 clones; about 93% of them were counted only once. The leading ten clones occupy about 2.8% of the sample. As regards this clone: Its antigen remains undetermined. No base-level quality is on record; no much larger clone is a single base apart.

Here the sequenced sample was CD8+ T cells from peripheral blood mononuclear cells, taken in the third trimester of pregnancy. This receptor was obtained from a female donor with multiple sclerosis, enrolled in a pregnancy study.

The CDR3 in this case is CASSEVAGYTDTQYF. The nucleotide sequence is TGCGCCAGCAGTGAAGTGGCGGGGTACACAGATACGCAGTATTTT. Recombination joined TRBV10-1 with TRBJ2-3; TRBD2 might be the D gene, on 6 matching bases. The CDR3 goes from the cysteine to the phenylalanine over 15 residues. Only the CDR3 DNA is retained, 45 bases long and in frame from the first base. The CDR1 and CDR2 encoded by the germline V gene (reference sequence) are WNHNN and SYGVQD. V is cut by 3 bases and J by 2 bases, and the space between the germline ends is 12 bases.